The 9 T cell receptor beta chains given below trace back to one sample, sequenced in a study of regulatory T cells in long-lasting Graves disease. The authors built TCR beta libraries using iRepertoire HTBI primers and Arm-PCR of CDR3 regions. From the multiplex PCR reads, TCRdb called clonotypes with MiXCR, one entry per CDR3 protein. The sample has a few hundred thousand distinct CDR3 sequences, 20% to 25% seen once. Time point of the sample: persistent/refractory GD, antithyroid drugs over 5 years with positive TRAb. RNA extracted from PBMCs served as the sequencing template. The specimen comprised peripheral blood mononuclear cells (PBMCs), sampled when the disease was refractory, from a patient treated with antithyroid drugs. The origin of the receptors is a female donor with Graves disease.

The V and J genes are TRBV20-1 and TRBJ1-5; no clear D gene. V was shortened by 5 bases and J by 0 bases, with 8 bases between the two germline ends. The CDR3 is made up of 13 amino acids. Germline assignment: CDR1 DFQATT and CDR2 SNEGSKA (reference sequence). The CDR3 DNA reads as TGCAGTGCTGCAGGTAATAGCAATCAGCCCCAGCATTTT. This codes for CSAAGNSNQPQHF.

This clonotype showed up many times. This chain links TRBV28 with TRBJ1-5, with D possibly being TRBD1 (5 bases). V dropped 4 bases and J dropped 11 bases, with 24 bases sitting between them. Per germline, CDR1 MDHEN and CDR2 SYDVKM. The CDR3 is 16 amino acids. The CDR3 region has the DNA TGTGCCAGCAGTTCGGCCAGTCAGGGCTCAATCATGGCCCAGCATTTT. Its translation is CASSSASQGSIMAQHF.

This clonotype was observed a few times. The chain has TRBV20-1 and TRBJ1-3, with D unclear. The CDR3 spans 13 residues. V dropped 5 bases and J dropped 4 bases, with 12 bases sitting between them. Per the germline V gene, CDR1 is DFQATT and CDR2 is SNEGSKA (reference sequence). The CDR3 reads CSALSTFGNTIYF. The CDR3 nucleotides are TGCAGTGCTTTATCGACATTCGGAAACACCATATATTTT.

This chain connects TRBV20-1 to TRBJ1-6, with TRBD1 as a possible D gene (6 bases). Per germline, CDR1 DFQATT and CDR2 SNEGSKA (reference sequence). The CDR3 is made up of 14 amino acids. The germline V and J ends were trimmed by 2 bases and 10 bases, with 15 bases remaining between them. CDR3 in amino acids: CSARLQGWGSPLHF. In DNA form, the CDR3 reads TGCAGTGCTAGATTACAGGGTTGGGGGTCACCCCTCCACTTT.

This clonotype was seen ten or more times. This chain connects TRBV2 to TRBJ2-5; perhaps TRBD2 as D (6 bases). V lost 3 bases, J lost 3 bases, and 11 bases lay in between. The CDR3 covers 14 residues. The germline CDR1 and CDR2 sequences are SNHLY and FYNNEI. DNA for the CDR3: TGTGCCAGCAGTGACCGTGGGGGGAAAGAGACCCAGTACTTC. It translates to CASSDRGGKETQYF.

The chain links TRBV20-1 to TRBJ2-7, with 10 bases lining up with TRBD2. CDR1 DFQATT and CDR2 SNEGSKA come from the germline V gene (reference sequence). Trimming took 4 bases from V and 1 from J; bases not matched to a gene: 7. This CDR3 spans 15 amino acids. The CDR3 here is CSATKPSGSSYEQYF. In DNA, the CDR3 is TGCAGTGCTACGAAACCTAGCGGGAGTTCCTACGAGCAGTACTTC.

This clonotype has at least ten counts. The chain carries TRBV28 and TRBJ1-6; 9 nucleotides agree with TRBD1. CDR3 size: 19 residues. The ends lost 6 bases at V and 8 bases at J; junction bases unmatched: 20. CDR1 is MDHEN, CDR2 SYDVKM, per germline. The CDR3 loop is CASSREGTGIIFSDSPLHF. The CDR3 coding sequence is TGTGCCAGCAGCCGAGAGGGGACAGGGATAATTTTTTCGGATTCACCCCTCCACTTT.

This sequence joins TRBV7-9 and TRBJ1-2, with 10 bases fitting TRBD1. CDR1 and CDR2 from the germline V gene are SEHNR and FQNEAQ (reference sequence). V was clipped by 5 bases and J by 6 bases; unmatched bases: 3. The CDR3 totals 13 residues. The CDR3, as DNA: TGTGCCAGCAGCCGCGGGACAGGGGATGGCTACACCTTC. This encodes CASSRGTGDGYTF.

This clonotype came up many times. The chain combines TRBV12-3 or TRBV12-4 with TRBJ1-1; D is unresolved. The CDR3 spans 17 residues. V shed 3 bases and J shed 1 base, with 18 bases lying between them. CDR3 amino acids: CASSLGRLGRKNTEAFF. The CDR3, as DNA: TGTGCCAGCAGTTTGGGTCGGTTGGGCAGGAAGAACACTGAAGCTTTCTTT.